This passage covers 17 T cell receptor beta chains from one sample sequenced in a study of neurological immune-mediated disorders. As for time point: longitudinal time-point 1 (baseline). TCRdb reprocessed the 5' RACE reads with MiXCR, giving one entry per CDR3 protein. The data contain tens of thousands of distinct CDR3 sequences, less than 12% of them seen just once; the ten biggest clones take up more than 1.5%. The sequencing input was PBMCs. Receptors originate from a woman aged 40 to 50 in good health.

CDR3 sequence reads: CALSLGALGNTEAFF. CDR3 coding DNA: TGTGCCCTTAGTCTGGGGGCTCTGGGCAACACTGAAGCTTTCTTT. The V call is TRBV10-3, the J call TRBJ1-1; D is perhaps TRBD1 (6 bases). The CDR3 is 15 residues long. Trimming cost V 11 bases and J 2 bases, with 21 bases left between them. From germline, CDR1 is ENHRY and CDR2 SYGVKD.

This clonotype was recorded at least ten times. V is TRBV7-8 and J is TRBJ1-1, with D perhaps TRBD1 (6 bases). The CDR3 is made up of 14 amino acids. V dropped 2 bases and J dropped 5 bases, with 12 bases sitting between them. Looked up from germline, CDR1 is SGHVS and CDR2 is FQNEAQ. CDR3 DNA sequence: TGTGCCAGCAGCTTACCCGCAGGGGTAACTGAAGCTTTCTTT. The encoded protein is CASSLPAGVTEAFF.

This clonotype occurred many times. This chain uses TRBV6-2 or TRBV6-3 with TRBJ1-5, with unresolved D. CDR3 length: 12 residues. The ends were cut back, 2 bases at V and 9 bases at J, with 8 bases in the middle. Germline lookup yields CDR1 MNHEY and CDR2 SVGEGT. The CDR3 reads CASSYGSRPQHF. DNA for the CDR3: TGTGCCAGCAGTTACGGAAGCAGGCCCCAGCATTTT.

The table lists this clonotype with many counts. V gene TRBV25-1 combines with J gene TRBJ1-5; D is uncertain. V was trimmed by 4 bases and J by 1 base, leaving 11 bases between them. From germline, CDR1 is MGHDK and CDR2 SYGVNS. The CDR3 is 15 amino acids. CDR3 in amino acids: CASSAAGRSNQPQHF. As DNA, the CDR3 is TGTGCCAGCAGTGCGGCAGGACGGAGCAATCAGCCCCAGCATTTT.

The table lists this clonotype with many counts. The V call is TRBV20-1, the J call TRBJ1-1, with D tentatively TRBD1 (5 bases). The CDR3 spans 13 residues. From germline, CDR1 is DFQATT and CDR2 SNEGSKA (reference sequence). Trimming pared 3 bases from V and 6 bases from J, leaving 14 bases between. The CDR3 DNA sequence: TGCAGTGCTAGGGGGGGGAGTAGTGCTGAAGCTTTCTTT. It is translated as CSARGGSSAEAFF.

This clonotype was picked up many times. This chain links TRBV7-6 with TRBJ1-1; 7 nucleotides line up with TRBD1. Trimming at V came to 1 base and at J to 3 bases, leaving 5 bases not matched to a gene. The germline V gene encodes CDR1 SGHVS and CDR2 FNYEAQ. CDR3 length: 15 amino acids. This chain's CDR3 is CASSLGQGSYTEAFF. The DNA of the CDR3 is TGTGCCAGCAGCTTAGGACAGGGATCGTACACTGAAGCTTTCTTT. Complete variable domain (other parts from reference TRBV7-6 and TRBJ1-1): GAGVSQSPRYKVTKRGQDVALRCDPISGHVSLYWYRQALGQGPEFLTYFNYEAQQDKSGLPNDRFSAERPEGSISTLTIQRTEQRDSAMYRCASSLGQGSYTEAFFGQGTRLTVV.

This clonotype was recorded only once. CDR3 in DNA: TGTGCCAGCAGCTTAATACTAGTGGGAGGCGACGAGCAGTACTTC. Translating gives CASSLILVGGDEQYF. The chain combines TRBV7-2 with TRBJ2-7, with D perhaps matching TRBD2 (6 bases). This CDR3 region has 15 residues. CDR1 and CDR2 from the germline V gene are SGHTA and FQGNSA. The ends were cut back, 2 bases at V and 5 bases at J, with 16 bases in the middle.

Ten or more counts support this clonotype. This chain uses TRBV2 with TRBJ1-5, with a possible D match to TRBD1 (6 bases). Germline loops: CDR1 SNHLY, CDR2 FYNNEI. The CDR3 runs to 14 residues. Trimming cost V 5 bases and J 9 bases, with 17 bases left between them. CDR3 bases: TGTGCCAGCAGTTCTCGACGGGGGGCCTGGCCCCAGCATTTT. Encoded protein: CASSSRRGAWPQHF.

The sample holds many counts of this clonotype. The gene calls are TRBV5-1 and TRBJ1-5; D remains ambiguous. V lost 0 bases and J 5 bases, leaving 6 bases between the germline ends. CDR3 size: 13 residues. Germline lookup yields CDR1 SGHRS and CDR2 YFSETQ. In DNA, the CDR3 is TGCGCCAGCAGCTTGGACGACGATCAGCCCCAGCATTTT. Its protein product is CASSLDDDQPQHF. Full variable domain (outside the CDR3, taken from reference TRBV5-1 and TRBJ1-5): KAGVTQTPRYLIKTRGQQVTLSCSPISGHRSVSWYQQTPGQGLQFLFEYFSETQRNKGNFPGRFSGRQFSNSRSEMNVSTLELGDSALYLCASSLDDDQPQHFGDGTRLSIL.

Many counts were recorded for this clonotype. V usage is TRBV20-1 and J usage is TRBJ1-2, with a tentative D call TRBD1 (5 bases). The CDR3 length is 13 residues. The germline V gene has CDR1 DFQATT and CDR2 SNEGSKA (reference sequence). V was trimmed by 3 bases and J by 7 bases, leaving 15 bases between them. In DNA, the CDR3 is TGCAGTGCTAGTGAACAGGATCTAATTGGCTACACCTTC. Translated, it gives CSASEQDLIGYTF.

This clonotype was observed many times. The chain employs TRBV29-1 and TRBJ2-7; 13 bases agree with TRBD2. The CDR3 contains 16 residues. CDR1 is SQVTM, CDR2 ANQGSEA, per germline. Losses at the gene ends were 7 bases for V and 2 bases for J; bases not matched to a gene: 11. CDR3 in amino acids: CSARTGGLAGAYEQYF. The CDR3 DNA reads TGCAGCGCCCGAACCGGCGGACTAGCGGGAGCCTACGAGCAGTACTTC.

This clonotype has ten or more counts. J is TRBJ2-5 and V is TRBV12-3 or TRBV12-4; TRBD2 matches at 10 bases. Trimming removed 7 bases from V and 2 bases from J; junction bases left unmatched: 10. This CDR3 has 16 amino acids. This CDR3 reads CASNYLAGDNQETQYF. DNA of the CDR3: TGTGCCAGCAACTATCTAGCGGGAGATAATCAAGAGACCCAGTACTTC.

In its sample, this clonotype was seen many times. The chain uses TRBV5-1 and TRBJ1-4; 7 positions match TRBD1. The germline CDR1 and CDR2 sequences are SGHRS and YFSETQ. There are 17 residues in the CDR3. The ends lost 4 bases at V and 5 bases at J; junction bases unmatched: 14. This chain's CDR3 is CASSHIPTGRGNEKLFF. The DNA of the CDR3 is TGCGCCAGCAGCCATATTCCGACAGGGCGGGGGAATGAAAAACTGTTTTTT.

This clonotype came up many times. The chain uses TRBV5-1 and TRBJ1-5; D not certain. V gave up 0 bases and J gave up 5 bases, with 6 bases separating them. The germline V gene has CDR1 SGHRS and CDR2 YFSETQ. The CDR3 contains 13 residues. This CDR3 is CASSLDLDQPQHF. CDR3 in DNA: TGCGCCAGCAGCTTGGATCTCGATCAGCCCCAGCATTTT.

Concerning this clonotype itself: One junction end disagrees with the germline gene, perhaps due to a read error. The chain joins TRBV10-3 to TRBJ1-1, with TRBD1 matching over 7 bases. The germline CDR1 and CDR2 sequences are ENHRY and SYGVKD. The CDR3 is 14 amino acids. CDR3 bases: TGTGCCATCGGTGACTCCCGGCGGGACAGTGAAGCTTTCTTT. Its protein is CAIGDSRRDSEAFF.

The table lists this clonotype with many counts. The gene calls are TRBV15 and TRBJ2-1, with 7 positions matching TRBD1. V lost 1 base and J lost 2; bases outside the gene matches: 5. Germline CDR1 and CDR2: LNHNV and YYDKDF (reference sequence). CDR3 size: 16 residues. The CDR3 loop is CATSRVRQGAYNEQFF. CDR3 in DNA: TGTGCCACCAGCAGAGTACGCCAGGGGGCCTACAATGAGCAGTTCTTC.

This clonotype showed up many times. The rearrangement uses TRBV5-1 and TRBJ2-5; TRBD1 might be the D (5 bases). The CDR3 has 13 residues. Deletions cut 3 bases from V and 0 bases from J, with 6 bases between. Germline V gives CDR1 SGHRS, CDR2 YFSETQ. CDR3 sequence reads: CASSSTDQETQYF. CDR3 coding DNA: TGCGCCAGCAGCTCGACAGACCAAGAGACCCAGTACTTC.